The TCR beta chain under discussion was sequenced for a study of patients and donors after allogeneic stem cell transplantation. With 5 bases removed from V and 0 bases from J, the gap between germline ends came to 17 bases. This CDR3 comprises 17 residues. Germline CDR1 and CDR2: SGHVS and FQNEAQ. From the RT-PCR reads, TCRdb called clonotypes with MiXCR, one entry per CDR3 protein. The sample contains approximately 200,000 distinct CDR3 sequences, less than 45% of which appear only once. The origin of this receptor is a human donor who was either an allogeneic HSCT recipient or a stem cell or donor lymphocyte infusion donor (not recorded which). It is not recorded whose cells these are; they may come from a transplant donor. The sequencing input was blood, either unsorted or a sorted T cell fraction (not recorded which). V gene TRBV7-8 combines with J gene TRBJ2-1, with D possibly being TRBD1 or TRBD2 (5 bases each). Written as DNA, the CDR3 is TGTGCCAGCAGCCCTAGGATTGGGACCAGCTCCTACAATGAGCAGTTCTTC. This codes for CASSPRIGTSSYNEQFF.